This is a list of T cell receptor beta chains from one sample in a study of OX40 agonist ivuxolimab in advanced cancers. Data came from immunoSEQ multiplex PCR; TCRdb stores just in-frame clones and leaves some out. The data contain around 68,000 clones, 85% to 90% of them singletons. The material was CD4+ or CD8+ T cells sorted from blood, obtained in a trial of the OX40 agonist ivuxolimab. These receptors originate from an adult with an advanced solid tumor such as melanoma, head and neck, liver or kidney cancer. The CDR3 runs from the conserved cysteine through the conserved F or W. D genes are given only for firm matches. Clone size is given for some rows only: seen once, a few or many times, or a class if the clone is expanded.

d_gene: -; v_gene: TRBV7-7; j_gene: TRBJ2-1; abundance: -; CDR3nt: TGTGCTAGCAGCTTAGGGGGGGGTCCTTACAATGAGCAGTTCTTC; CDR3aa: CASSLGGGPYNEQFF
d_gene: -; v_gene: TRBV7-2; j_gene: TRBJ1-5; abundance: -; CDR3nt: TGTGCCAGCAGCCGATGGACGAACAGACAGCCCCAGCATTTT; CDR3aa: CASSRWTNRQPQHF
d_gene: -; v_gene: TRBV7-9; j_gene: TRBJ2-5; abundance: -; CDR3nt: TGTGCTAGCGGTTTGGAAGCGGTCCAAGAGACCCAGTACTTC; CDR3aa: CASGLEAVQETQYF
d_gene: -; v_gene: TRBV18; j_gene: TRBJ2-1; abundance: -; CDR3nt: TGTGCCAGCTCACCGTCGTTCAGTGAGCAGTTCTTC; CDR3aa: CASSPSFSEQFF
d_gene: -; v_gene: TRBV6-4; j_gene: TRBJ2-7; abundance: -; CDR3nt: TGTGCCAGCAACGAGCAGTACTTC; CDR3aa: CASNEQYF
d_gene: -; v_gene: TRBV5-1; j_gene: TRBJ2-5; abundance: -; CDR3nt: TGCGCCAGCAGCTTGGACTTCCCGGACACGGAGACCCAGTACTTC; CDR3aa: CASSLDFPDTETQYF
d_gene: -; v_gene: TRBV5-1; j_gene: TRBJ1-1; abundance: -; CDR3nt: TGCGCCAGCAGCCTGGGCGCTGGGTCCACTGAAGCTTTCTTT; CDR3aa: CASSLGAGSTEAFF
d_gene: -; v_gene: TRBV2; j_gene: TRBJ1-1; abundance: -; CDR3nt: TGTGCCAGCATGGGGGTGAACACTGAAGCTTTCTTT; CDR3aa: CASMGVNTEAFF
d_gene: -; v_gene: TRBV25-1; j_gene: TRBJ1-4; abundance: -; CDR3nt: TGTGCCAGCAAATTTACAGCGGTAGATGAAAAACTGTTTTTT; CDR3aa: CASKFTAVDEKLFF
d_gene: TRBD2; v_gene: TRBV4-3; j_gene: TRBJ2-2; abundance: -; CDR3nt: TGCGCCAGCAGCCAAGCTACAGCGGGGGGCCCCAACACCGGGGAGCTGTTTTTT; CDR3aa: CASSQATAGGPNTGELFF
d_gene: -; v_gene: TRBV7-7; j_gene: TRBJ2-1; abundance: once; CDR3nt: TGTGCCAGCAGCCCAAGGCTGAACAATGAGCAGTTCTTC; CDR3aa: CASSPRLNNEQFF
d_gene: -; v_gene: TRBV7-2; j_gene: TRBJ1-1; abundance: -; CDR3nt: TGTGCCAGCAGCGGGCAGACAGGCACTGAAGCTTTCTTT; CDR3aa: CASSGQTGTEAFF
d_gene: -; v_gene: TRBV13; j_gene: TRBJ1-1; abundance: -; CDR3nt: TGTGCCAGCAGCTTACGGCCGAACACTGAAGCTTTCTTT; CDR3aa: CASSLRPNTEAFF
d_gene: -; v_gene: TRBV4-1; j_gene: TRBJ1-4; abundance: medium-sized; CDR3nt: TGCGCCAGCAGCCAAGTAGAAAAACTGTTTTTT; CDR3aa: CASSQVEKLFF
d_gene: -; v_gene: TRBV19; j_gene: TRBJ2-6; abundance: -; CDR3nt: TGTGCCAGTGATCTTCGAGGGAGGGGGGCCAACGTCCTGACTTTC; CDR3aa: CASDLRGRGANVLTF
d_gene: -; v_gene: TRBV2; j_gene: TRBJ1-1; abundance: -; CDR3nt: TGTGCCAGCAACATGGAGGGGGAGGCTTTCTTT; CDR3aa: CASNMEGEAFF
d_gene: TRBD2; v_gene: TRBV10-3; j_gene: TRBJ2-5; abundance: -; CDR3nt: TGTGCCATCAGGGATAGCGGGGGGAGCGAGACCCAGTACTTC; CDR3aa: CAIRDSGGSETQYF
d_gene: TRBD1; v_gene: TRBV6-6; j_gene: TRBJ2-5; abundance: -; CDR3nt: TGTGCCAGCAGTCAGACAGGGGGAGAGACCCAGTACTTC; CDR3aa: CASSQTGGETQYF
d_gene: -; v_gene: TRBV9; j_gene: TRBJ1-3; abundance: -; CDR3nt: TGTGCCAGCAGCGTAGACAGGAACTCTGGAAACACCATATATTTT; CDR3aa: CASSVDRNSGNTIYF
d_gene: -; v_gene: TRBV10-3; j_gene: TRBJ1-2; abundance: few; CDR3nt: TGTGCCATCAGTGAGTCCGGCAGGGCGTCAGGCTACACCTTC; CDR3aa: CAISESGRASGYTF
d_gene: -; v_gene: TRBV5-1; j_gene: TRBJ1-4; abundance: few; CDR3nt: TGCGCCAGCAGCTTAAGCGTTGCGAGTGAAAAACTGTTTTTT; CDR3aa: CASSLSVASEKLFF
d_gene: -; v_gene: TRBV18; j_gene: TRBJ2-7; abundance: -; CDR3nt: TGTGCCAGCTCACCCGAAGGCTACGAGCAGTACTTC; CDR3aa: CASSPEGYEQYF
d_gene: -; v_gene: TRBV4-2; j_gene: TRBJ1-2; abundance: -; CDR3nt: TGTGCCAGCAGAGCCAGTATAGGGCCCGGCTTGAGGGGCTACACCTTC; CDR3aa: CASRASIGPGLRGYTF
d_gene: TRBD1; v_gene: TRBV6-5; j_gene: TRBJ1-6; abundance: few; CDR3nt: TGTGCCAGCAGTTACAACGACAGGGGGCTGGGTTCACCCCTCCACTTT; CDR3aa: CASSYNDRGLGSPLHF
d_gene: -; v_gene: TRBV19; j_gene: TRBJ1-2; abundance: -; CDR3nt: TGTGCCAGTAGTATATGGGGTAACTATGGCTACACCTTC; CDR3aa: CASSIWGNYGYTF
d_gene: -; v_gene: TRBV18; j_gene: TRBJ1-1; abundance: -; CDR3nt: TGTGCCAGCTCACCCGAAAGACAGACTGAAGCTTTCTTT; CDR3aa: CASSPERQTEAFF
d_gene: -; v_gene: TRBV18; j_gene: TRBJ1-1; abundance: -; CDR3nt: TGTGCCAGCTCACCCCAGGGTGGAAGCACTGAAGCTTTCTTT; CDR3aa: CASSPQGGSTEAFF
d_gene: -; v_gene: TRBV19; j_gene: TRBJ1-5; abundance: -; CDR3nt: TGTGCCAGTAGTAGTCGGGACAGCAATCAGCCCCAGCATTTT; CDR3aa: CASSSRDSNQPQHF
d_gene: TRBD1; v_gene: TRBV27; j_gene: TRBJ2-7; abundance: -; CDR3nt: TGTGCCAGCAGTTCTACCAGGGGGCAAGATGAGCAGTACTTC; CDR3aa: CASSSTRGQDEQYF
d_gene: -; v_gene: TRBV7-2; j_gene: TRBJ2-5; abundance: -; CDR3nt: TGTGCCAGCAGCAGACGGGGGTTGTACCAAGAGACCCAGTACTTC; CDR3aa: CASSRRGLYQETQYF
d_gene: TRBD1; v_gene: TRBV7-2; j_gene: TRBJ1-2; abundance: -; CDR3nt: TGTGCCAGCAGCTTCGACAGGGGAGCTAACTATGGCTACACCTTC; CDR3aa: CASSFDRGANYGYTF